The 28 T cell receptor beta chains given below trace back to one sample, sequenced in a study of STAT5B mutations in CD4+ large granular lymphocyte leukemia. TCRdb's table, derived via immunoSEQ multiplex PCR, lists solely in-frame clones and lacks some. This table holds approximately 35,000 clones, over 60% found once. Material for sequencing was CD4+ T cells from blood buffy coats. The origin of the receptors is a human donor in good health.

The chain employs TRBV25-1 and TRBJ2-5; either TRBD1 or TRBD2 may supply D (6 bases each). The germline V gene encodes CDR1 MGHDK and CDR2 SYGVNS. The CDR3 extends over 14 amino acids. Trimming cost V 6 bases and J 1 base, with 12 bases left between them. This CDR3 reads CASSSPGAQETQYF. In DNA form, the CDR3 reads TGTGCCAGCAGCTCCCCGGGGGCCCAAGAGACCCAGTACTTC.

The rearrangement uses TRBV6-6 and TRBJ1-1; perhaps TRBD1 as D (6 bases). V was clipped by 8 bases and J by 4 bases, with 14 bases between them. Germline CDR1 is MNHNY and CDR2 is SVGAGI (reference sequence). The CDR3 is made up of 13 amino acids. CDR3 DNA: TGTGCCAGCGCTTGGCAGGGGAGCACTGAAGCTTTCTTT. Protein sequence: CASAWQGSTEAFF.

V usage is TRBV19 and J usage is TRBJ1-5; a possible D gene is TRBD1 (5 bases). Germline V gene lookup returns CDR1 LNHDA and CDR2 SQIVND (reference sequence). V was shortened by 7 bases and J by 4 bases, with 14 bases between the two germline ends. The CDR3 is made up of 14 amino acids. Here the CDR3 DNA reads TGTGCCAGTAAGTTGCAGGGCGGGAATCAGCCCCAGCATTTT. Protein product: CASKLQGGNQPQHF.

The chain couples TRBV10-1 to TRBJ2-3; 14 nucleotides line up with TRBD2. The CDR3 is 16 residues long. Germline assignment: CDR1 WNHNN and CDR2 SYGVQD (reference sequence). J lost 1 base, V lost 10 bases, and 7 bases had no gene match. This CDR3 is CATDPGLAGGTDTQYF. CDR3 sequence (DNA): TGCGCCACCGACCCGGGACTAGCGGGAGGCACAGATACGCAGTATTTT.

The rearrangement joins TRBV7-2 to TRBJ1-3, with TRBD1 as a possible D gene (6 bases). The CDR3 is made up of 14 amino acids. V gave up 1 base and J gave up 5 bases, with 9 bases separating them. CDR1 and CDR2 (germline): SGHTA, FQGNSA. The CDR3 bases are TGTGCCAGCAGCTTAGTCCAGGGGCGAAACACCATATATTTT. Its protein product is CASSLVQGRNTIYF.

The rearrangement uses TRBV19 and TRBJ1-5, with D tentatively TRBD1 (5 bases). Trimming cost V 2 bases and J 6 bases, with 11 bases left between them. CDR1 is LNHDA, CDR2 SQIVND, per germline (reference sequence). This CDR3 is built from 14 residues. The CDR3 loop reads CASSIQGRGQPQHF. In DNA form, the CDR3 reads TGTGCCAGTAGTATACAGGGCCGGGGTCAGCCCCAGCATTTT.

The chain links TRBV7-6 to TRBJ2-1; 9 nucleotides line up with TRBD2. Trimming at V came to 1 base and at J to 4 bases, leaving 11 bases not matched to a gene. Germline V gene data show CDR1 as SGHVS and CDR2 as FNYEAQ. CDR3 length equals 18 residues. The CDR3 sequence is CASSLVGGGGAVYNEQFF. CDR3 in DNA: TGTGCCAGCAGCTTAGTAGGGGGCGGGGGGGCAGTTTACAATGAGCAGTTCTTC.

CDR3 loop: CASSLVGGAGDEKLFF. CDR3 DNA: TGTGCCAGCAGCTTAGTAGGGGGGGCGGGGGATGAAAAACTGTTTTTT. The chain combines TRBV7-8 with TRBJ1-4; D may be TRBD1 (6 bases). Between the trimmed V and J ends, which lost 1 base and 6 bases, there was a span of 15 bases. This CDR3 comprises 16 residues. CDR1 and CDR2 from the germline V gene are SGHVS and FQNEAQ.

The V gene is TRBV7-2, the J gene TRBJ2-5; possible D gene TRBD2, 5 bases. V lost 7 bases and J 2 bases, leaving 20 bases between the germline ends. From germline, CDR1 is SGHTA and CDR2 FQGNSA. The CDR3 contains 16 residues. The CDR3 spells CASIDARAGFQETQYF. CDR3 sequence (DNA): TGTGCCAGCATCGACGCTAGGGCGGGTTTTCAAGAGACCCAGTACTTC.

The chain couples TRBV5-1 to TRBJ2-3; the D gene could be TRBD1 or TRBD2 (5 bases each). The CDR3 contains 15 residues. CDR1 is SGHRS and CDR2 is YFSETQ in the germline V gene. V lost 7 bases and J lost 1, with 16 bases in between. CDR3: CASYPGALGTDTQYF. CDR3 coding DNA: TGCGCCAGCTATCCCGGGGCCCTAGGCACAGATACGCAGTATTTT.

The chain combines TRBV18 with TRBJ1-4; D may be TRBD1 (6 bases). The V and J ends lost 9 bases and 4 bases respectively, with 12 bases between them. Looked up from germline, CDR1 is KGHSH and CDR2 is LQKENI. The CDR3 length is 13 residues. CDR3: CASSDSRNEKLFF. The CDR3 DNA sequence: TGTGCCAGTTCGGACAGCCGTAATGAAAAACTGTTTTTT.

The chain has TRBV12-5 and TRBJ2-7; tentatively, D is TRBD1 (5 bases). Germline V gene sequence: CDR1 LGHNT, CDR2 FRNRAP. This CDR3 region has 14 residues. Trimming removed 1 base at V and 2 bases at J, with 9 bases between. The CDR3 sequence is CASGLGRETYEQYF. CDR3 in DNA: TGTGCTAGTGGTTTGGGCAGGGAAACCTACGAGCAGTACTTC.

This clone was found once. The J gene is TRBJ1-2, the V gene TRBV18, with TRBD1 identical over 7 bases. Looked up from germline, CDR1 is KGHSH and CDR2 is LQKENI. This CDR3 is 14 amino acids long. V gave up 3 bases and J gave up 7 bases; unmatched junction bases: 8. CDR3 protein: CASSPGTEPLGYTF. The DNA of the CDR3 is TGTGCCAGCTCACCTGGGACAGAACCTCTTGGCTACACCTTC.

The V call is TRBV5-1, the J call TRBJ2-7; the match to TRBD1 covers 11 bases. Germline assignment: CDR1 SGHRS and CDR2 YFSETQ. The CDR3 runs to 14 residues. Trimming took 2 bases from V and 7 from J; bases not matched to a gene: 5. This chain's CDR3 is CASSFGTGGGEQYF. The CDR3 region has the DNA TGCGCCAGCAGCTTCGGGACAGGGGGGGGAGAGCAGTACTTC.

The CDR3 spells CASSGGGLGQPQHF. The DNA for the CDR3 is TGTGCCAGCAGCGGGGGGGGGCTCGGGCAGCCCCAGCATTTT. The chain couples TRBV9 to TRBJ1-5, with D possibly matching TRBD1 (6 bases). CDR3 length: 14 amino acids. The germline CDR1 and CDR2 sequences are SGDLS and YYNGEE. Trimming stripped 3 bases from V and 7 bases from J, with 14 bases between.

DNA for the CDR3: TGCAGCGTTTCGATTTTGGGGTCATTTGACGAGCAGTACTTC. It yields the protein CSVSILGSFDEQYF. The V call is TRBV29-1, the J call TRBJ2-7, with unresolved D. This CDR3 has 14 amino acids. Between the trimmed V and J ends, which lost 5 bases and 5 bases, there was a span of 19 bases. Germline CDR1 is SQVTM and CDR2 is ANQGSEA.

The chain links TRBV5-6 to TRBJ2-7, with D unclear. The germline V and J ends were trimmed by 0 bases and 2 bases, with 9 bases remaining between them. Germline CDR1 reads SGHDT; CDR2 reads YYEEEE. The CDR3 covers 14 residues. CDR3 protein: CASSLGHGTYEQYF. Here the CDR3 DNA reads TGTGCCAGCAGCTTGGGACACGGTACCTACGAGCAGTACTTC.

The chain joins TRBV6-6 to TRBJ2-1, with 7 nucleotides matching TRBD1. With 8 bases clipped from V and 5 bases from J, the junction kept 12 bases outside the gene matches. Germline assignment: CDR1 MNHNY and CDR2 SVGAGI (reference sequence). The CDR3 sequence is 15 residues long. This CDR3 is CASALRQGSNNEQFF. DNA of the CDR3: TGTGCCAGCGCTTTAAGACAGGGAAGTAACAATGAGCAGTTCTTC.

This rearrangement joins TRBV4-1 to TRBJ2-3, with 11 bases matching TRBD2. Looked up from germline, CDR1 is MGHRA and CDR2 is YSYEKL. The CDR3 length is 18 residues. The V and J ends lost 0 bases and 4 bases, in that order; junction bases with no gene match: 9. CDR3 sequence reads: CASSQEGASGRWSDTQYF. The DNA of the CDR3 is TGCGCCAGCAGCCAAGAAGGGGCTAGCGGGAGGTGGTCAGATACGCAGTATTTT.

The genes are TRBV7-8 and TRBJ2-3, with 11 positions matching TRBD2. The germline V gene has CDR1 SGHVS and CDR2 FQNEAQ. V was pared by 4 bases and J by 4 bases, with 7 bases of the junction left unmatched. This CDR3 has 16 amino acids. The CDR3 bases are TGTGCCAGCAGCTCCAGACTAGCGGGGCCTCCAGATACGCAGTATTTT. Its protein product is CASSSRLAGPPDTQYF.

The CDR3 is CASSLGRGYEQYF. The CDR3 DNA reads as TGTGCCAGCAGCTTGGGCAGGGGCTACGAGCAGTACTTC. The gene calls are TRBV7-2 and TRBJ2-7; the D gene is possibly TRBD1 (6 bases). Per the germline V gene, CDR1 is SGHTA and CDR2 is FQGNSA. The germline V and J ends were trimmed by 3 bases and 3 bases, with 9 bases remaining between them. The CDR3 consists of 13 residues.

This rearrangement joins TRBV18 to TRBJ1-6; possibly TRBD1 for D (6 bases). There are 14 residues in the CDR3. Germline CDR1 and CDR2: KGHSH and LQKENI. V gave up 6 bases and J gave up 11 bases, with 17 bases separating them. In DNA form, the CDR3 reads TGTGCCAGCTCGCGAGGGGGACTCAGTCCACCCCTCCACTTT. Its protein product is CASSRGGLSPPLHF.

This sequence joins TRBV19 and TRBJ2-5, with no clear D. The V gene's germline CDR1 is LNHDA and CDR2 SQIVND (reference sequence). This CDR3 has 13 amino acids. Trimming shortened V by 1 base and J by 2 bases, and 5 bases separated the two germline ends. CDR3 loop: CASSIARQETQYF. The CDR3 DNA reads TGTGCCAGTAGTATAGCTAGGCAAGAGACCCAGTACTTC.

The V and J genes are TRBV7-9 and TRBJ2-1; D not certain. The V end was cut by 5 bases, the J end by 0 bases, with 11 bases between. The CDR3 is 15 amino acids. The V gene's germline CDR1 is SEHNR and CDR2 FQNEAQ (reference sequence). CDR3 residues: CASSLQRFSYNEQFF. CDR3 DNA sequence: TGTGCCAGCAGCCTACAAAGATTCTCCTACAATGAGCAGTTCTTC.

This chain joins TRBV11-2 and TRBJ1-4; no clear D. Per germline, CDR1 SGHAT and CDR2 FQNNGV. CDR3 length: 13 residues. V lost 1 base to trimming and J lost 5 bases, with 5 bases between them. In DNA, the CDR3 is TGTGCCAGCAGCTTAGGGAGGAATGAAAAACTGTTTTTT. Encoded protein: CASSLGRNEKLFF.

The chain uses TRBV2 and TRBJ2-5; 7 bases align to TRBD2. This CDR3 region has 14 residues. Germline lookup yields CDR1 SNHLY and CDR2 FYNNEI. J lost 2 bases, V lost 8 bases, and 8 bases had no gene match. CDR3: CASLGGGSQETQYF. The CDR3 region has the DNA TGTGCCAGCCTCGGCGGGGGATCTCAAGAGACCCAGTACTTC.

The V gene is TRBV27, the J gene TRBJ2-2; possible D gene TRBD1, 5 bases. V was pared by 6 bases and J by 1 base, with 6 bases between. The germline gives CDR1 MNHEY, CDR2 SMNVEV (reference sequence). This CDR3 has 13 amino acids. The chain's CDR3 is CASRDMNTGELFF. In nucleotides, the CDR3 is TGTGCCAGCAGGGACATGAACACCGGGGAGCTGTTTTTT.

The CDR3 loop is CASLRGYTGELFF. The CDR3 DNA is TGTGCCAGCCTCCGGGGTTACACCGGGGAGCTGTTTTTT. The V gene is TRBV6-1, the J gene TRBJ2-2; a possible D gene is TRBD2 (5 bases). V lost 8 bases and J lost 3, with 10 bases in between. The CDR3 has 13 residues. The V gene's germline CDR1 is MNHNS and CDR2 SASEGT.